This TCR beta chain stems from a study of blood T cell repertoires in COVID-19. Study-wide background: Material from acute and convalescent COVID-19 was sourced from the United States, Italy and Spain.

Germline V gene lookup returns CDR1 LNHDA and CDR2 SQIVND (reference sequence). The CDR3 totals 15 residues. V was shortened by 5 bases and J by 0 bases, with 11 bases between the two germline ends. In the original workflow: Amplification from reference gene primers served as the basis for estimated nucleated cell counts. TCRdb keeps only in-frame clones here, not all; method: immunoSEQ multiplex PCR. V, J and clone size derive from that table, while D and trimming were established from the DNA sequence. The sample has about 220,000 clones; around 91% are singletons. Participants, 18 to 89 years old, spanned 24 US areas.

The rearrangement uses TRBV19 and TRBJ1-3, with no clear D. The sequenced sample consisted of PBMCs or T cells enriched from blood (not recorded which). The TCR originated in a woman younger than 35 in a cohort exposed to, infected with or recovered from COVID-19 (not recorded which). The CDR3: CASSAGRSSGNTIYF. In nucleotides, the CDR3 is TGTGCCAGTAGTGCGGGGAGGAGCTCTGGAAACACCATATATTTT.